The rows below give T cell receptor beta chains drawn from one sample of a study of response to subunit inactivated influenza vaccine. TCRdb reprocessed the RT-PCR reads via MiXCR and lists one record per CDR3 protein. Among 430,000 or so distinct CDR3 sequences listed, approximately 10% were seen once. The specimen was PBMCs from blood, collected roughly 45 days after vaccination. Every receptor here comes from a man aged 45-65 years who received an inactivated influenza vaccine. Each CDR3 is given with its conserved first and last residue. The D gene is left open where the match is weak. Clone size is stated in some rows and not others, as once, few, many or a class when expanded.

>16|TRBJ2-7|.|TRBV3-1|.
CASSQPAAGLAYEQYF
TGTGCCAGCAGCCAACCTGCGGCGGGACTCGCCTACGAGCAGTACTTC
>14|TRBJ2-1|few|TRBV11-2|TRBD2
CASSPMSGGSGQFF
TGTGCCAGCAGCCCCATGTCGGGAGGGTCGGGGCAGTTCTTC
>13|TRBJ2-5|many|TRBV24-1|.
CATSDGGRETQYF
TGTGCCACCAGTGATGGGGGTCGGGAGACCCAGTACTTC
>14|TRBJ2-3|few|TRBV5-1|TRBD2
CASSHSGSSDTQYF
TGCGCCAGCAGTCATAGCGGGAGCTCAGATACGCAGTATTTT
>14|TRBJ2-1|.|TRBV20-1|TRBD2
CSATGTSGLGGQFF
TGCAGTGCTACCGGGACTAGCGGGTTAGGGGGGCAGTTCTTC
>14|TRBJ1-2|.|TRBV7-2|TRBD1
CASSWDSVGSGYTF
TGTGCCAGCAGCTGGGACAGCGTTGGTTCGGGCTACACCTTC
>15|TRBJ1-2|.|TRBV10-2|.
CASSEPPVRNYGYTF
TGCGCCAGCAGTGAGCCTCCCGTCCGTAACTATGGCTACACCTTC
>15|TRBJ2-5|few|TRBV6-5|TRBD1
CASSYSGQRRETQYF
TGTGCCAGCAGTTACTCGGGACAGCGCCGGGAGACCCAGTACTTC
>16|TRBJ2-3|many|TRBV5-1|.
CASTRTAGIYTDTQYF
TGCGCCAGTACTAGGACGGCGGGAATCTACACAGATACGCAGTATTTT
>11|TRBJ1-1|few|TRBV20-1|.
CSARGVTEAFF
TGCAGTGCTAGGGGGGTGACTGAAGCTTTCTTT
>15|TRBJ1-1|few|TRBV12-3/TRBV12-4|.
CASSLPQGPHTEAFF
TGTGCCAGCAGTTTGCCCCAGGGACCCCACACTGAAGCTTTCTTT
>13|TRBJ2-2|.|TRBV28|.
CAAGQQNTGELFF
TGTGCCGCGGGGCAGCAGAACACCGGGGAGCTGTTTTTT
>16|TRBJ2-2|many|TRBV3-1|.
CASSQTPGGHTGELFF
TGTGCCAGCAGCCAGACACCTGGGGGACACACCGGGGAGCTGTTTTTT
>14|TRBJ1-1|.|TRBV4-3|.
CASSQESGDTEAFF
TGCGCCAGCAGCCAAGAGTCCGGGGACACTGAAGCTTTCTTT
>14|TRBJ2-7|many|TRBV6-5|.
CASSYGTRTYEQYF
TGTGCCAGCAGTTATGGGACTCGGACCTACGAGCAGTACTTC
>17|TRBJ2-4|few|TRBV6-1|.
CASRAQRLPALGNIQYF
TGTGCCAGTAGGGCCCAGAGACTCCCCGCCCTCGGGAACATTCAGTACTTC
>15|TRBJ1-4|.|TRBV7-2|TRBD1
CASSSRTGITTKLFF
TGTGCCAGCAGCTCACGGACAGGGATAACGACAAAACTGTTTTTT
>15|TRBJ2-5|.|TRBV4-2|TRBD1
CASSQDRDRMEAQYF
TGTGCCAGCAGCCAAGATCGGGACAGGATGGAGGCCCAGTACTTC
>15|TRBJ2-3|few|TRBV6-5|TRBD2
CASSSKTSGADTQYF
TGTGCCAGCAGTTCTAAAACTAGCGGGGCAGATACGCAGTATTTT
>17|TRBJ2-2|few|TRBV9|TRBD2
CASSVPAGAPDTGELFF
TGTGCCAGCAGCGTACCAGCGGGAGCGCCGGATACCGGGGAGCTGTTTTTT
>14|TRBJ2-4|.|TRBV7-9|.
CASSLDVVINIQYF
TGTGCCAGCAGCTTAGACGTTGTGATAAACATTCAGTACTTC
>16|TRBJ2-5|few|TRBV12-3/TRBV12-4|TRBD1
CASSPQGQGAGETQYF
TGTGCCAGCAGTCCCCAGGGACAGGGGGCCGGAGAGACCCAGTACTTC
>15|TRBJ1-1|.|TRBV4-3|.
CASSQDQEMNTEAFF
TGCGCCAGCAGCCAAGATCAGGAGATGAACACTGAAGCTTTCTTT
>14|TRBJ2-7|.|TRBV9|.
CASSAGNRAGEQYF
TGTGCCAGCAGCGCCGGGAACAGGGCGGGGGAGCAGTACTTC
>14|TRBJ2-1|.|TRBV6-5|.
CASSYSRRVNEQFF
TGTGCCAGCAGTTACTCGAGAAGGGTAAATGAGCAGTTCTTC
>16|TRBJ2-1|.|TRBV12-3/TRBV12-4|TRBD2
CASSKLAGGSYNEQLF
TGTGCCAGCAGTAAACTAGCGGGGGGGTCTTACAATGAGCAGCTCTTC
>15|TRBJ1-2|once|TRBV20-1|.
CSAIGSRVEYYGYTF
TGCAGTGCAATAGGGAGCAGGGTGGAGTACTATGGCTACACCTTC
>15|TRBJ2-5|few|TRBV4-1|.
CASSLSEGRKETQYF
TGCGCCAGCAGCTTAAGCGAGGGGAGGAAGGAGACCCAGTACTTC
>16|TRBJ2-1|few|TRBV12-3/TRBV12-4|TRBD2
CASRPRLAGVYNEQFF
TGTGCCAGCAGACCCCGACTAGCGGGGGTGTACAATGAGCAGTTCTTC
>16|TRBJ2-1|.|TRBV5-1|TRBD2
CASSFPSGRVYNEQFF
TGCGCCAGCAGTTTCCCTAGCGGGAGGGTGTACAATGAGCAGTTCTTC
>13|TRBJ2-7|few|TRBV27|.
CASSLGDSNEQYF
TGTGCCAGCAGTTTGGGTGATAGCAACGAGCAGTACTTC
>14|TRBJ2-3|.|TRBV20-1|.
CSASVRGGQNTQYF
TGCAGTGCTAGCGTCAGGGGGGGCCAAAATACGCAGTATTTT
>14|TRBJ2-3|.|TRBV5-5|.
CASSAGLSPDTQYF
TGTGCCAGCAGCGCGGGACTGTCCCCAGATACGCAGTATTTT
>16|TRBJ2-1|.|TRBV5-1|TRBD2
CASSFGRGGSYNEQFF
TGCGCCAGCAGCTTTGGCCGGGGGGGCTCCTACAATGAGCAGTTCTTC
>18|TRBJ2-2|few|TRBV5-1|.
CASSLGRPRGLGTGELFF
TGCGCCAGCAGCTTGGGACGGCCTCGGGGTCTCGGCACCGGGGAGCTGTTTTTT
>14|TRBJ1-4|many|TRBV4-3|.
CASSQSGHNEKLFF
TGCGCCAGCAGCCAATCGGGCCACAATGAAAAACTGTTTTTT
>14|TRBJ1-2|many|TRBV20-1|.
CSAIPTDRLNGYTF
TGCAGTGCTATCCCCACCGACAGGCTGAACGGCTACACCTTC
>12|TRBJ2-5|.|TRBV30|.
CAWSVMRETQYF
TGTGCCTGGAGTGTAATGCGAGAGACCCAGTACTTC
>13|TRBJ1-5|few|TRBV12-3/TRBV12-4|.
CASSFYGNQPQHF
TGTGCCAGCAGTTTTTACGGGAATCAGCCCCAGCATTTT
>13|TRBJ2-1|.|TRBV4-3|.
CASGKRGGNEQFF
TGCGCCAGCGGGAAACGGGGAGGCAATGAGCAGTTCTTC
>18|TRBJ2-1|.|TRBV12-3/TRBV12-4|TRBD2
CASKGTSVSARSYNEQFF
TGTGCCAGCAAGGGGACTAGCGTCTCGGCACGCTCCTACAATGAGCAGTTCTTC
>14|TRBJ2-3|few|TRBV29-1|.
CSVDENIFTDTQYF
TGCAGCGTTGACGAGAACATATTTACAGATACGCAGTATTTT
>13|TRBJ2-7|few|TRBV19|TRBD2
CASSIGGRTEQYF
TGTGCCAGTAGTATCGGCGGGAGGACCGAGCAGTACTTC
>15|TRBJ2-5|.|TRBV9|.
CASSVGGLRSETQYF
TGTGCCAGCAGCGTAGGAGGGTTGCGGTCAGAGACCCAGTACTTC
>15|TRBJ2-1|.|TRBV7-9|.
CASSHSSSSYNEQFF
TGTGCCAGCAGCCACTCTTCATCCTCCTACAATGAGCAGTTCTTC